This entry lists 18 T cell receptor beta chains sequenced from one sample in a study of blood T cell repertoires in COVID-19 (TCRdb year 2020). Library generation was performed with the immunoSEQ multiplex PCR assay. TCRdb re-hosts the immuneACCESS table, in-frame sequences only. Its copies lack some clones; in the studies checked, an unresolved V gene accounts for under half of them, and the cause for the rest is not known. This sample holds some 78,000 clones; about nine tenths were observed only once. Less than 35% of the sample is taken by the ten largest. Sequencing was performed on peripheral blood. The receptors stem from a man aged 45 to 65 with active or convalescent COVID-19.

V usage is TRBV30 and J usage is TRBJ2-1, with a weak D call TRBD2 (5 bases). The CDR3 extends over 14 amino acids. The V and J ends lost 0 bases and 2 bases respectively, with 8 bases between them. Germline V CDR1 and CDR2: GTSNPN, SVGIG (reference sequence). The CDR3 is CAWSVYGAYNEQFF. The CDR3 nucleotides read TGTGCCTGGAGTGTATACGGGGCCTACAATGAGCAGTTCTTC.

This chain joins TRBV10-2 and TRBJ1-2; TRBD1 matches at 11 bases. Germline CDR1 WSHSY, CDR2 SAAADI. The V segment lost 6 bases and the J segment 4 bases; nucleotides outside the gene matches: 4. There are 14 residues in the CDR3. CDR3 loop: CASSGTGGAYGYTF. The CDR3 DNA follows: TGCGCCAGCAGCGGGACAGGGGGAGCCTATGGCTACACCTTC.

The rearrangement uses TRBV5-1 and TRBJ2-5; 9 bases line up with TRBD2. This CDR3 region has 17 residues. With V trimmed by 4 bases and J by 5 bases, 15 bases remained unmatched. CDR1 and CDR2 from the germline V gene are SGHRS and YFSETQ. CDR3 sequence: CASSPGGGGGAYETQYF. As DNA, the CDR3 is TGCGCCAGCAGCCCCGGCGGGGGCGGGGGGGCCTATGAGACCCAGTACTTC.

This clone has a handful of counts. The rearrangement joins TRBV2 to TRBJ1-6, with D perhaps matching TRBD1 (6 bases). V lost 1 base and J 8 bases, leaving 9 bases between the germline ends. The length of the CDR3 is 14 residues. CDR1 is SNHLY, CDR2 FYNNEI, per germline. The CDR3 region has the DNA TGTGCCAGCAGTGAAGGCAGGGGCCATTCACCCCTCCACTTT. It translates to CASSEGRGHSPLHF.

CDR3 sequence reads: CAISESNGDNSPLHF. In DNA, the CDR3 is TGTGCCATCAGTGAGTCGAACGGTGATAATTCACCCCTCCACTTT. J is TRBJ1-6 and V is TRBV10-3; D ambiguous. The CDR3 has 15 residues. The germline gives CDR1 ENHRY, CDR2 SYGVKD. Trimming removed 0 bases from V and 5 bases from J, with 8 bases in between.

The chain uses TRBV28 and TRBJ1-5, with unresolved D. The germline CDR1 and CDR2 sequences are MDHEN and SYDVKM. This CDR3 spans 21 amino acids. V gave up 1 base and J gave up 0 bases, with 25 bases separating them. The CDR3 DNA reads TGTGCCAGCAGTTTATCATACGCAGTTCGTGGGCCAAGATATAGCAATCAGCCCCAGCATTTT. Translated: CASSLSYAVRGPRYSNQPQHF. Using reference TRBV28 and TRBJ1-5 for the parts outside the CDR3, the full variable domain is DVKVTQSSRYLVKRTGEKVFLECVQDMDHENMFWYRQDPGLGLRLIYFSYDVKMKEKGDIPEGYSVSREKKERFSLILESASTNQTSMYLCASSLSYAVRGPRYSNQPQHFGDGTRLSIL.

CDR3 sequence: CASGGQVLGGANVLTF. Here the CDR3 DNA reads TGTGCCAGTGGCGGACAGGTCCTTGGTGGGGCCAACGTCCTGACTTTC. The chain has TRBV19 and TRBJ2-6, with TRBD1 identical over 7 bases. The V and J ends lost 8 bases and 3 bases, in that order; junction bases with no gene match: 10. The CDR3 totals 16 residues. Germline-derived CDR1 and CDR2 are LNHDA and SQIVND (reference sequence).

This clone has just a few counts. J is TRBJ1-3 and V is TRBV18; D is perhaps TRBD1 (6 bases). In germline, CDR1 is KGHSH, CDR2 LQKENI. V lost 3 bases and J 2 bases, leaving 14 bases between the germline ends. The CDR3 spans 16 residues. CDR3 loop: CASSPIDGQTGNTIYF. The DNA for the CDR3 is TGTGCCAGCTCACCGATAGATGGACAGACTGGAAACACCATATATTTT.

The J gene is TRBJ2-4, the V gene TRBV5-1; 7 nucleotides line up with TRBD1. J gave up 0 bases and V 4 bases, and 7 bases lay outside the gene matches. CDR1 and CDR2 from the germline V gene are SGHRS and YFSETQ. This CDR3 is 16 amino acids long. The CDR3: CASSDGQELAKNIQYF. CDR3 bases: TGCGCCAGCAGCGACGGACAGGAACTAGCCAAAAACATTCAGTACTTC.

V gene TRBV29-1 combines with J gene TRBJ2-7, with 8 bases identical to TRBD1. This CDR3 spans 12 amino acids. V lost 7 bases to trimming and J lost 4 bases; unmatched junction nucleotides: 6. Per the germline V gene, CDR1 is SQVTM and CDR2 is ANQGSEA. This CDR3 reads CSARQGSYEQYF. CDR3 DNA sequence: TGCAGCGCCCGACAGGGGTCGTACGAGCAGTACTTC.

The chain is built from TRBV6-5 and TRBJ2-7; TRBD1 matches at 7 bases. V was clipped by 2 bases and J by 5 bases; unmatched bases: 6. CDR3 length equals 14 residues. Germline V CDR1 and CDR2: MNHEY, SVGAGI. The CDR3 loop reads CASSYAGGVDEQYF. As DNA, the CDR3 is TGTGCCAGCAGTTACGCAGGGGGAGTTGACGAGCAGTACTTC.

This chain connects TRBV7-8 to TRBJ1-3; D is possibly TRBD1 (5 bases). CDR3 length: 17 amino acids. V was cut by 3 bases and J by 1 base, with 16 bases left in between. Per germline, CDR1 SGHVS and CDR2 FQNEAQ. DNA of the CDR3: TGTGCCAGCAGCTTCTTGGTCATTGGGGGGTCTGGAAACACCATATATTTT. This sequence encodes CASSFLVIGGSGNTIYF.

DNA of the CDR3: TGTGCCAGTTATCCAGGGGGCCCCGTTGGTACAGATACGCAGTATTTT. It translates to CASYPGGPVGTDTQYF. V usage is TRBV19 and J usage is TRBJ2-3, with 8 bases that match TRBD1. The V gene end was trimmed by 8 bases and the J gene end by 3 bases; junction bases not matched to a gene: 13. The CDR3 spans 16 residues. The V gene's germline CDR1 is LNHDA and CDR2 SQIVND (reference sequence).

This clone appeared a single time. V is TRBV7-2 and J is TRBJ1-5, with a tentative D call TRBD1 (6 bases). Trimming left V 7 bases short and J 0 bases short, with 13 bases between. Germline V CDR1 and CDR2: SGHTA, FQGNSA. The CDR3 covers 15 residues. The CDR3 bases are TGTGCCAGCATCCTCACAGGGAATAGCAATCAGCCCCAGCATTTT. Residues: CASILTGNSNQPQHF. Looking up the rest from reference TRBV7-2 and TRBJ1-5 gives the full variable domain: GAGVSQSPSNKVTEKGKDVELRCDPISGHTALYWYRQSLGQGLEFLIYFQGNSAPDKSGLPSDRFSAERTGGSVSTLTIQRTQQEDSAVYLCASILTGNSNQPQHFGDGTRLSIL.

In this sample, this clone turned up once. Written as DNA, the CDR3 is TGTGCCAGCAGTGAGCAGGCAGTTTTGAGTTTTGTGCAGTACTTC. It yields the protein CASSEQAVLSFVQYF. This rearrangement joins TRBV2 to TRBJ2-7; no firm D call. The V gene's germline CDR1 is SNHLY and CDR2 FYNNEI. V was trimmed by 3 bases and J by 9 bases, leaving 21 bases between them. The CDR3 covers 15 residues.

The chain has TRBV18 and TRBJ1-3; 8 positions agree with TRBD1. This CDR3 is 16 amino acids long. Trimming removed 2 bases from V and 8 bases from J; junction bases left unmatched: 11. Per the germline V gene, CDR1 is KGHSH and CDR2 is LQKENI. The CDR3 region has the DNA TGTGCCAGCTCACCAACCGGACAGGGTCCCGGTGACACCATATATTTT. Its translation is CASSPTGQGPGDTIYF.

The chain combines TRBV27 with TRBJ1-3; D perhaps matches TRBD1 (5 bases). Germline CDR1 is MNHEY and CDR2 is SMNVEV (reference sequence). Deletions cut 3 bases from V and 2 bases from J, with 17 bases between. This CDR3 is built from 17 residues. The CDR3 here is CASSLTRRAGPGNTIYF. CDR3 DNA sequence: TGTGCCAGCAGTTTGACCAGAAGGGCAGGGCCTGGAAACACCATATATTTT.

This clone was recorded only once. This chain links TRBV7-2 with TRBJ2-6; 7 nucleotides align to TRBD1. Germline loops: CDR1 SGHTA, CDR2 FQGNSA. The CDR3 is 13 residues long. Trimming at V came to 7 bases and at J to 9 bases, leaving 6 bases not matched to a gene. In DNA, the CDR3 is TGTGCCAGCACCCGGGACAGCTACAACGTCCTGACTTTC. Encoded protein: CASTRDSYNVLTF. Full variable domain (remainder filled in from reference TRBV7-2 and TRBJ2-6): GAGVSQSPSNKVTEKGKDVELRCDPISGHTALYWYRQSLGQGLEFLIYFQGNSAPDKSGLPSDRFSAERTGGSVSTLTIQRTQQEDSAVYLCASTRDSYNVLTFGAGSRLTVL.